These 16 T cell receptor beta chains were all obtained from the same sample, sequenced in a study of shared clonotypes between healthy human individuals. The repertoire was sequenced with immunoSEQ multiplex PCR; TCRdb's copy has only in-frame clones and lacks some. Of about 2 million clones listed, approximately 95% were seen once; the top ten hold 0.85% to 1.2%. CD45RO negativity and positive selection for CCR7 defined naive CD8 cells, a population that excluded terminally differentiated effector memory CD45RA+ cells. Material for sequencing was naive CD8+ T cells sorted from blood. The receptor source for this set is a man younger than 35 in good health.

The CDR3 loop is CASSQSGTGELFF. The CDR3, as DNA: TGTGCCAGCAGCCAATCGGGTACCGGGGAGCTGTTTTTT. This chain links TRBV16 with TRBJ2-2; no definite D call. This CDR3 has 13 residues. Germline V gene lookup returns CDR1 KGHSY and CDR2 FQNENV. Trimming removed 0 bases from V and 5 bases from J, with 4 bases in between.

Concerning this clone: This specimen includes other DNA sequences encoding the same CDR3. The chain uses TRBV9 and TRBJ2-1; D is unclear. The germline V gene has CDR1 SGDLS and CDR2 YYNGEE. This CDR3 is 12 amino acids long. Trimming took off 3 bases at V and 4 bases at J, with 5 bases between the two ends. CDR3 DNA: TGTGCCAGCAGCGCCGTGTACAATGAGCAGTTCTTC. As protein: CASSAVYNEQFF.

This sequence joins TRBV6-1 and TRBJ2-7; 9 bases are shared with TRBD1. V was clipped by 1 base and J by 6 bases; unmatched bases: 10. CDR3 size: 16 residues. Germline loops: CDR1 MNHNS, CDR2 SASEGT. The CDR3 DNA follows: TGTGCCAGCAGTGAAGTAGGTGGGACAGGGTTTGTCGAGCAGTACTTC. Translating it yields CASSEVGGTGFVEQYF.

This clone was counted once. CDR3 sequence (DNA): TGTGCCAGCAGTGGCCCCCTCTCCGATACGCAGTATTTT. Amino acid sequence: CASSGPLSDTQYF. The V and J genes are TRBV25-1 and TRBJ2-3; D is ambiguous. CDR3 length equals 13 residues. The germline V gene has CDR1 MGHDK and CDR2 SYGVNS. With 4 bases removed from V and 6 bases from J, the gap between germline ends came to 11 bases.

As regards this clone: The same CDR3 is also encoded by other DNA sequences in this sample. The V call is TRBV28, the J call TRBJ1-2; D perhaps matches TRBD1 (6 bases). Germline CDR1 MDHEN, CDR2 SYDVKM. This CDR3 contains 14 residues. V was clipped by 6 bases and J by 0 bases, with 11 bases between them. In DNA, the CDR3 is TGTGCCAGCAGCTTGGACAGCTCTAACTATGGCTACACCTTC. This codes for CASSLDSSNYGYTF.

The J gene is TRBJ1-2, the V gene TRBV6-5, with D tentatively TRBD1 (5 bases). Germline V gene sequence: CDR1 MNHEY, CDR2 SVGAGI. V lost 2 bases and J 5 bases, leaving 12 bases between the germline ends. There are 14 residues in the CDR3. The CDR3 bases are TGTGCCAGCAGTTACCAGGAGGGGACTTATGGCTACACCTTC. Its protein product is CASSYQEGTYGYTF.

V is TRBV18 and J is TRBJ1-2, with D possibly TRBD1 on 6 matching bases. The V and J ends lost 3 bases and 3 bases respectively, with 14 bases between them. The CDR3 consists of 15 residues. Per the germline V gene, CDR1 is KGHSH and CDR2 is LQKENI. CDR3 nucleotides: TGTGCCAGCTCACCCGTTGACAGGCTCCACTATGGCTACACCTTC. It translates to CASSPVDRLHYGYTF.

The genes are TRBV5-4 and TRBJ2-7, with D possibly called TRBD1 or TRBD2 (5 bases each). V lost 4 bases, J lost 7 bases, and 18 bases lay in between. Germline values: CDR1 SGHNT, CDR2 YYREEE (reference sequence). This CDR3 is 14 amino acids long. CDR3 sequence reads: CASSLRDDRAEQYF. CDR3 sequence (DNA): TGTGCCAGCAGCCTCCGGGACGATCGAGCGGAGCAGTACTTC. Full variable domain (rest looked up from reference TRBV5-4 and TRBJ2-7): ETGVTQSPTHLIKTRGQQVTLRCSSQSGHNTVSWYQQALGQGPQFIFQYYREEENGRGNFPPRFSGLQFPNYSSELNVNALELDDSALYLCASSLRDDRAEQYFGPGTRLTVT.

The chain couples TRBV19 to TRBJ2-2; 10 bases are shared with TRBD1. This CDR3 has 16 amino acids. The J segment lost 7 bases and the V segment lost 5 bases, leaving 10 bases of the junction unmatched. CDR1 and CDR2 (germline): LNHDA, SQIVND (reference sequence). The CDR3 region is CASSFDRGRDGGELFF. The CDR3 nucleotides are TGTGCCAGTAGTTTCGACAGGGGGCGGGATGGCGGGGAGCTGTTTTTT.

This clone came up once. The gene calls are TRBV4-1 and TRBJ1-5; TRBD1 matches at 7 bases. The germline gives CDR1 MGHRA, CDR2 YSYEKL. The CDR3 loop spans 17 amino acids. Trimming took 0 bases from V and 5 from J; bases not matched to a gene: 10. CDR3 nucleotide sequence: TGCGCCAGCAGCCAAGACCCGACAGGGAAAGGCGATCAGCCCCAGCATTTT. Protein sequence: CASSQDPTGKGDQPQHF.

The chain is built from TRBV29-1 and TRBJ1-2; D is unresolved. V dropped 1 base and J dropped 5 bases, with 11 bases sitting between them. From germline, CDR1 is SQVTM and CDR2 ANQGSEA. This CDR3 contains 13 residues. CDR3 coding DNA: TGCAGCGTTGAAGTACCGGGGTTTTATGGCTACACCTTC. Translating gives CSVEVPGFYGYTF.

This clone has a single count. The same CDR3 also results from other DNA sequences found in this sample. The V gene is TRBV6-5, the J gene TRBJ2-1; D is unclear. The CDR3 totals 12 residues. V lost 0 bases and J lost 7, with 4 bases in between. Germline values: CDR1 MNHEY, CDR2 SVGAGI. This CDR3 is CASSYSGNEQFF. The CDR3 coding sequence is TGTGCCAGCAGTTACTCCGGAAATGAGCAGTTCTTC.

The chain carries TRBV5-4 and TRBJ2-1; 12 positions agree with TRBD2. J gave up 0 bases and V 0 bases, and 4 bases lay outside the gene matches. Germline-derived CDR1 and CDR2 are SGHNT and YYREEE (reference sequence). The CDR3 has 18 residues. This CDR3 is CASSLASGRASSYNEQFF. DNA of the CDR3: TGTGCCAGCAGCTTGGCTAGCGGGAGGGCCAGCTCCTACAATGAGCAGTTCTTC.

The chain uses TRBV7-9 and TRBJ2-7, with TRBD2 matching over 8 bases. V trimming: 4 bases; J trimming: 4 bases; junction bases outside the gene matches: 6. Per the germline V gene, CDR1 is SEHNR and CDR2 is FQNEAQ (reference sequence). This CDR3 is built from 14 residues. The CDR3 coding sequence is TGTGCCAGCAGCTATCCGGGACTAGATTACGAGCAGTACTTC. It encodes CASSYPGLDYEQYF.

This rearrangement joins TRBV7-8 to TRBJ2-1, with TRBD2 identical over 11 bases. CDR1 SGHVS and CDR2 FQNEAQ come from the germline V gene. This CDR3 is built from 16 residues. The V segment lost 1 base and the J segment 9 bases; nucleotides outside the gene matches: 8. The chain's CDR3 is CASSLDATSGMGEQFF. The CDR3 DNA sequence: TGTGCCAGCAGCTTAGACGCGACTAGCGGGATGGGTGAGCAGTTCTTC.

The table lists this clone with a count of one. At the DNA level, this CDR3 is encoded by other sequences in the same sample as well. This chain joins TRBV5-6 and TRBJ2-3; D remains unclear. Germline CDR1 and CDR2: SGHDT and YYEEEE. The V and J ends lost 4 bases and 4 bases respectively, with 7 bases between them. This CDR3 spans 12 amino acids. CDR3 protein: CASSLGSDTQYF. CDR3 sequence (DNA): TGTGCCAGCAGCCTCGGTTCAGATACGCAGTATTTT.